The TCR beta chain described here comes from a study of T cells expressing NK-cell markers. General study findings and limits: The contribution of dominant NKG2C+ clonotypes to CD8+ T cells in more than five donors was 1.0-7.0%.

This CDR3 region has 15 residues. Germline lookup yields CDR1 DFQATT and CDR2 SNEGSKA (reference sequence). Remarks on this clonotype: Antigen unknown.

cDNA encoding TCR beta was synthesized via 5'RACE template switching incorporating UMIs. TCRdb re-called the 5' RACE reads; one entry per CDR3 protein, DNA not given. The table counts about 260,000 distinct CDR3 sequences; approximately 0.41% lies in the top ten. Sample: blood T cells: a sorted CD56 or NKG2C T cell subset, CD4+ or CD8+ T cells, or bulk PBMC T cells (not recorded which). This sequence originates from a man aged 18 to 29 in good health. The chain links TRBV20-1 to TRBJ2-2; TCRdb's D gene call, TRBD2, goes unchecked for lack of DNA. The CDR3 region is CSAPLSGSATGELFF.